This TCR beta chain was captured in a study of CD8 T cells in ankylosing spondylitis. Study conclusions and caveats: Disease-linked clones bore a CD8+ phenotype, appearing relatively rarely in peripheral blood. Disease-linked clones reportedly concentrated significantly in matched ankylosing spondylitis synovial fluid.

Scientists made TCR beta libraries using quantitative 5'-RACE with molecular barcodes. TCRdb itself ran the 5' RACE reads through MiXCR, one entry per CDR3 protein. Among 150,000 to 200,000 distinct CDR3 sequences, approximately 12% were seen once, and the ten largest hold 11%. This clonotype has at least ten counts. Its antigen is still unknown. Between the trimmed V and J ends, which lost 4 bases and 6 bases, there was a span of 9 bases. Germline lookup yields CDR1 DFQATT and CDR2 SNEGSKA (reference sequence). This CDR3 comprises 12 residues. The specimen was blood, either unsorted or a sorted T cell fraction (not recorded which). This TCR derives from a female donor with ankylosing spondylitis or in good health (not recorded which). The chain has TRBV20-1 and TRBJ2-2; D is unclear. CDR3 sequence reads: CSATPPSGELFF. CDR3 DNA: TGCAGTGCTACCCCTCCCTCCGGGGAGCTGTTTTTT.